The rows below give T cell receptor beta chains drawn from one sample of a study of T-cell reconstitution after alpha-beta-depleted transplantation in children. Each CDR3 protein is one row after TCRdb ran MiXCR on the PCR reads. The repertoire consists of around 250,000 distinct CDR3 sequences, with around 8% occurring once and the leading ten covering just under 6.5%. Sample: PBMCs, mostly from graft donor cells, taken 180 days after TCRalphabeta/CD19-depleted stem cell transplant. The source is a male patient younger than 18 who had a stem cell transplant for acute lymphoblastic leukemia, so the T cells may come from the graft donor. Each CDR3 is given with its conserved first and last residue. D genes are given only for firm matches. Size values are once, few and many counts, or a class for expanded clones, and some rows have none.

j_call v_call d_call clone_size cdr3_nt cdr3_aa
TRBJ2-2 TRBV6-2/TRBV6-3 . many TGTGCCAGCAGCCTAGAACCGGGACATCGCACCGGGGAGCTGTTTTTT CASSLEPGHRTGELFF
TRBJ2-1 TRBV20-1 . few TGCAGTGCCGATCGGGGGGCGCACAATGAGCAGTTCTTC CSADRGAHNEQFF
TRBJ1-1 TRBV10-3 . many TGTGCCATCGAGGGGGAGAGCGCTGAAGCTTTCTTT CAIEGESAEAFF
TRBJ1-2 TRBV9 . . TGTGCCAGCAGCCCCCGGACGGATTGTGGCTACACCTTC CASSPRTDCGYTF
TRBJ1-5 TRBV27 TRBD1 few TGTGCCAGCAGTAAAAAGGGACAGGGGGCGCATCAGCCCCAGCATTTT CASSKKGQGAHQPQHF
TRBJ1-6 TRBV15 TRBD1 few TGTGCCACCAGCAGAGACGGCGGGACAGGGCCCAATTCACCCCTCCACTTT CATSRDGGTGPNSPLHF
TRBJ1-6 TRBV6-2/TRBV6-3 TRBD1 many TGTGCCAGCAGAAACGCCGGGACAGAGAATTCACCCCTCCACTTT CASRNAGTENSPLHF
TRBJ1-1 TRBV29-1 TRBD1 many TGCAGCGTTGAACGGCAGGGGGCCTTGGAGACTGAAGCTTTCTTT CSVERQGALETEAFF
TRBJ2-5 TRBV28 . many TGTGCCAGTTCAACCTTCGGGACGCTGGGGGAGACCCAGTACTTC CASSTFGTLGETQYF
TRBJ1-2 TRBV28 . many TGTGCCAGTGATACAGGGCCCTTTGGCTATGGCTACACCTTC CASDTGPFGYGYTF
TRBJ2-5 TRBV28 TRBD2 many TGTGCCAGCAGTATAGCGGGAGGGACCCAGTACTTC CASSIAGGTQYF
TRBJ2-4 TRBV28 TRBD1 many TGTGCCAGCAGGTCAGGGGGCCTAGCCAAAAACATTCAGTACTTC CASRSGGLAKNIQYF
TRBJ2-1 TRBV9 . many TGTGCCAGCAGCGAGGCCTCTTCGGACTTCAATGAGCAGTTCTTC CASSEASSDFNEQFF
TRBJ2-3 TRBV5-1 TRBD2 many TGCGCCAGCAGCTTTCGACTAGCGGGGGAAGATACGCAGTATTTT CASSFRLAGEDTQYF
TRBJ2-2 TRBV28 TRBD2 . TGTGCCAGCAGTCATCCGGGACTAGCGGGAGATGGGGAGCTGTTTTTT CASSHPGLAGDGELFF
TRBJ1-1 TRBV5-1 TRBD1 many TGCGCCAGCAGCGCCAGGGGGCCCGGCACTGAAGCTTTCTTT CASSARGPGTEAFF
TRBJ2-5 TRBV7-6 . many TGTGCCAGCAGCTTCTGGAACGGGGGGACCCAGTACTTC CASSFWNGGTQYF
TRBJ1-6 TRBV2 TRBD1 . TGTGCCACATACCGGGACAGCCCGTATAATTCACCCCTCCACTTT CATYRDSPYNSPLHF
TRBJ2-5 TRBV25-1 TRBD1 many TGTGCCAGCAGTATAAATTCAGGACAGGGCCAAGAGACCCAGTACTTC CASSINSGQGQETQYF
TRBJ2-7 TRBV5-1 . many TGCGCCAGCAGCTTGGGGACACACCGCTCTCCCTGGGAGCAGTACTTC CASSLGTHRSPWEQYF
TRBJ2-1 TRBV28 TRBD2 many TGTGCCAGCACCCTTCGTAGCGGGGGAGGACGATACAATGAGCAGTTCTTC CASTLRSGGGRYNEQFF
TRBJ2-1 TRBV5-1 . many TGCGCCAGCAGCTTGAGGCCTGTGGCAGGGAACAATGAGCAGTTCTTC CASSLRPVAGNNEQFF
TRBJ2-7 TRBV19 . many TGTGCCAGTAGTATTGATGGGGGGGCGAACTACGAGCAGTACTTC CASSIDGGANYEQYF